Below, 13 T cell receptor beta chains from the same sample are listed, as sequenced in a study of blood T cell repertoires in COVID-19. Libraries were prepared by immunoSEQ multiplex PCR; TCRdb keeps only in-frame clonotypes and omits some of them. Of about 140,000 clones listed, 84% are singletons. Sequenced input: PBMCs or T cells enriched from blood (not recorded which). Receptors were obtained from a man in his fifties or sixties in a cohort exposed to, infected with or recovered from COVID-19 (not recorded which).

Here the CDR3 reads CASQTDRAGNTIYF. As DNA, the CDR3 is TGTGCCAGCCAGACCGACCGGGCTGGAAACACCATATATTTT. The J gene is TRBJ1-3, the V gene TRBV2; D gene unclear. V shed 8 bases and J shed 2 bases, with 13 bases lying between them. The CDR3 consists of 14 residues. Germline loops: CDR1 SNHLY, CDR2 FYNNEI.

This chain uses TRBV27 with TRBJ2-5; 8 nucleotides align to TRBD1. CDR3 length: 14 residues. V was clipped by 6 bases and J by 4 bases; unmatched bases: 7. Germline V gives CDR1 MNHEY, CDR2 SMNVEV (reference sequence). The CDR3 region is CASRYTGGRETQYF. DNA of the CDR3: TGTGCCAGCAGGTACACAGGGGGGAGAGAGACCCAGTACTTC.

The chain links TRBV5-5 to TRBJ1-1; TRBD1 matches 7 bases. Germline values: CDR1 SGHKS, CDR2 YYEKEE (reference sequence). This CDR3 region has 14 residues. The junction had 1 base not matched to a gene; V was cut back by 2 bases and J by 0 bases. DNA of the CDR3: TGTGCCAGCAGCTTTGGACAGGTGAACACTGAAGCTTTCTTT. It is translated as CASSFGQVNTEAFF.

In this sample, this clone turned up once. The V and J genes are TRBV27 and TRBJ1-2; tentatively, D is TRBD1 (5 bases). Germline V CDR1 and CDR2: MNHEY, SMNVEV (reference sequence). CDR3 length: 15 residues. V was shortened by 6 bases and J by 6 bases, with 20 bases between the two germline ends. The CDR3 coding sequence is TGTGCCAGCAGCTCCGACAGAATCGCCTTGAATGGCTACACCTTC. Protein product: CASSSDRIALNGYTF.

This clone was counted once. For the CDR3, the DNA is TGTGCCAGTAGTATTAGGGCCCTATCAGGGGGCAATCAGCCCCAGCATTTT. Residues: CASSIRALSGGNQPQHF. The chain recombines TRBV19 with TRBJ1-5; TRBD1 might be the D (6 bases). The germline gives CDR1 LNHDA, CDR2 SQIVND (reference sequence). CDR3 size: 17 residues. V lost 3 bases and J 2 bases, leaving 17 bases between the germline ends.

The chain couples TRBV11-2 to TRBJ2-2, with TRBD2 matching over 9 bases. J lost 8 bases, V lost 3 bases, and 7 bases had no gene match. Germline lookup yields CDR1 SGHAT and CDR2 FQNNGV. The CDR3 is 15 amino acids. The CDR3 region has the DNA TGTGCCAGCAGCTTTAGCGGGGGAGAGTCTGGGGAGCTGTTTTTT. This codes for CASSFSGGESGELFF.

This clone showed up just once. J is TRBJ1-2 and V is TRBV18, with TRBD1 matching 9 bases. This CDR3 is 14 amino acids long. Losses at the gene ends were 6 bases for V and 0 bases for J; bases not matched to a gene: 2. CDR1 and CDR2 (germline): KGHSH, LQKENI. CDR3: CASSRQGANYGYTF. CDR3 bases: TGTGCCAGCTCGCGACAGGGGGCTAACTATGGCTACACCTTC.

This chain connects TRBV6-1 to TRBJ1-2; D possibly corresponds to TRBD1 (6 bases). Trimming removed 1 base at V and 8 bases at J, with 14 bases between. The CDR3 is made up of 14 amino acids. The V gene's germline CDR1 is MNHNS and CDR2 SASEGT. In nucleotides, the CDR3 is TGTGCCAGCAGTGAAGAGCGGGGGCAGAGGGGCTACACCTTC. Translation gives CASSEERGQRGYTF.

The chain joins TRBV4-1 to TRBJ2-1, with 11 bases matching TRBD2. The length of the CDR3 is 17 residues. The V gene end was trimmed by 1 base and the J gene end by 8 bases; junction bases not matched to a gene: 10. Germline V gene data show CDR1 as MGHRA and CDR2 as YSYEKL. CDR3 bases: TGCGCCAGCAGCCAAGGAGTAGCGGGAGGGTTTGGAGATGAGCAGTTCTTC. This encodes CASSQGVAGGFGDEQFF.

The rearrangement uses TRBV2 and TRBJ1-3, with TRBD1 as a possible D gene (5 bases). This CDR3 spans 13 amino acids. Germline lookup yields CDR1 SNHLY and CDR2 FYNNEI. V lost 4 bases and J lost 4, with 8 bases in between. The CDR3 DNA follows: TGTGCCAGCAGTGGGACACTCGGAAACACCATATATTTT. As protein: CASSGTLGNTIYF.

In DNA form, the CDR3 reads TGTGCCAGTAGCCAAGGGGCGGACACCGGGGAGCTGTTTTTT. This codes for CASSQGADTGELFF. This chain links TRBV9 with TRBJ2-2; D possibly corresponds to TRBD1 (5 bases). V was pared by 8 bases and J by 3 bases, with 14 bases between. The CDR3 is 14 amino acids. The V gene's germline CDR1 is SGDLS and CDR2 YYNGEE.

The chain links TRBV28 to TRBJ1-2; D is possibly TRBD1 (5 bases). CDR3 length: 12 amino acids. Germline V lookup: CDR1 MDHEN, CDR2 SYDVKM. The V and J ends lost 6 bases and 1 base respectively, with 6 bases between them. CDR3 protein: CASRGGNYGYTF. The CDR3 DNA reads as TGTGCCAGCAGGGGGGGTAACTATGGCTACACCTTC.

The chain links TRBV6-2 or TRBV6-3 to TRBJ2-7; TRBD1 is a possible D gene (5 bases). Between the trimmed V and J ends, which lost 4 bases and 1 base, there was a span of 8 bases. The germline gives CDR1 MNHEY, CDR2 SVGEGT. This CDR3 spans 13 amino acids. The CDR3 region is CASSSTVSYEQYF. The CDR3 DNA follows: TGTGCCAGCAGTTCGACAGTTTCCTACGAGCAGTACTTC.